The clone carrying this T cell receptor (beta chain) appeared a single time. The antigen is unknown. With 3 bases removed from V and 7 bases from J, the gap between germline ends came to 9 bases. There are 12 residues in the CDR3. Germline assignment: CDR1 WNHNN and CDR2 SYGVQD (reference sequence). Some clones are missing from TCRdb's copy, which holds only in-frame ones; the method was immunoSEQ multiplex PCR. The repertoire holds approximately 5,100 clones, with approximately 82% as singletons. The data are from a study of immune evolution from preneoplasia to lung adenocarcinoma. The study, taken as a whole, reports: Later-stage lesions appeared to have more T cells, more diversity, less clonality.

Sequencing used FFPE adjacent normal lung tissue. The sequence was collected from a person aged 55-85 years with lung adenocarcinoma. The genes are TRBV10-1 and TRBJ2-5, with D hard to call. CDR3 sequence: CASSDRIPTQYF. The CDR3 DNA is TGCGCCAGCAGTGACAGGATCCCGACCCAGTACTTC.